These T cell receptor beta chains were read from a single sample in a study of beta chain features in type 1 diabetes. The table came from immunoSEQ multiplex PCR; TCRdb's copy has only in-frame clones and leaves some out. The sample has roughly 160,000 clones, roughly 8% seen once; the top ten hold approximately 0.93%. What was sequenced was central memory CD4+ T cells from blood. The receptors come from a middle-aged woman with type 1 diabetes. The CDR3 runs from the conserved cysteine through the conserved F or W. Fields, in order: CDR3 DNA, CDR3 protein, J gene, V gene, clone size, D gene. The D gene is left open where the match is weak. Size is omitted from some rows. Given values are once, few, many or a class for expanded clones.

cdr3_nt: TGCGCCAGCAGACAAGATGTATCCTACAATGAGCAGTTCTTC; cdr3_aa: CASRQDVSYNEQFF; j_call: TRBJ2-1; v_call: TRBV4-3; clone_size: NA; d_call: NA
cdr3_nt: TGTGCCAGCAGTATCCCAAGAGGCGGCTACACCTTC; cdr3_aa: CASSIPRGGYTF; j_call: TRBJ1-2; v_call: TRBV28; clone_size: few; d_call: NA
cdr3_nt: TGTGCCAGCAGTCAAGGGACAGGGGGGCGCAATCAGCCCCAGCATTTT; cdr3_aa: CASSQGTGGRNQPQHF; j_call: TRBJ1-5; v_call: TRBV6-1; clone_size: few; d_call: TRBD1
cdr3_nt: TGTGCCAGCAGCTTGGTTTTCAGCGGCAGCCAAGAGACCCAGTACTTC; cdr3_aa: CASSLVFSGSQETQYF; j_call: TRBJ2-5; v_call: TRBV5-4; clone_size: NA; d_call: NA
cdr3_nt: TGCGCCAGCAGCCAAGTAGCCAGCTCTAATTCACCCCTCCACTTT; cdr3_aa: CASSQVASSNSPLHF; j_call: TRBJ1-6; v_call: TRBV4-3; clone_size: NA; d_call: NA
cdr3_nt: TGTGCCAGCTCGGCAGGGCACCAAGAGACCCAGTACTTC; cdr3_aa: CASSAGHQETQYF; j_call: TRBJ2-5; v_call: TRBV7-2; clone_size: NA; d_call: NA
cdr3_nt: TGTGCCAGCAGTTACACTAGAGAGACCCAGTACTTC; cdr3_aa: CASSYTRETQYF; j_call: TRBJ2-5; v_call: TRBV2; clone_size: NA; d_call: NA
cdr3_nt: TGTGCCTGGAGTGAAGACAGCGCTGAAGCTTTCTTT; cdr3_aa: CAWSEDSAEAFF; j_call: TRBJ1-1; v_call: TRBV30; clone_size: many; d_call: NA
cdr3_nt: TGTGCCAGTAGTGATATAGGACTAGCGGGAATCGAAAATGAGCAGTTCTTC; cdr3_aa: CASSDIGLAGIENEQFF; j_call: TRBJ2-1; v_call: TRBV19; clone_size: few; d_call: TRBD2
cdr3_nt: TGCAGCGTTGGGAGCGGGAAAAACACCGGGGAGCTGTTTTTT; cdr3_aa: CSVGSGKNTGELFF; j_call: TRBJ2-2; v_call: TRBV29-1; clone_size: few; d_call: TRBD2
cdr3_nt: TGTGCCAGCAGCGTAGTTGCGGGAGGGCCTAGGAATGAGCAGTTCTTC; cdr3_aa: CASSVVAGGPRNEQFF; j_call: TRBJ2-1; v_call: TRBV9; clone_size: NA; d_call: TRBD2
cdr3_nt: TGCGCCAGCAGCTCTCAGGGTTTCTACAATGAGCAGTTCTTC; cdr3_aa: CASSSQGFYNEQFF; j_call: TRBJ2-1; v_call: TRBV5-1; clone_size: NA; d_call: NA
cdr3_nt: TGTGCCAGAACCGGGACAGGGGTTGACGAGCAGTACTTC; cdr3_aa: CARTGTGVDEQYF; j_call: TRBJ2-7; v_call: TRBV2; clone_size: NA; d_call: TRBD1
cdr3_nt: TGTGCCAGCAGCTTATTCGCTAGCGGGGGGCAAGAGACCCAGTACTTC; cdr3_aa: CASSLFASGGQETQYF; j_call: TRBJ2-5; v_call: TRBV7-6; clone_size: NA; d_call: TRBD2
cdr3_nt: TGTGCCAGCAGCTTGAATCAACCCGGGACCGGGGAGCTGTTTTTT; cdr3_aa: CASSLNQPGTGELFF; j_call: TRBJ2-2; v_call: TRBV4-2; clone_size: few; d_call: NA
cdr3_nt: TGCGCCAGCAGCCTCTCCGGGACAGCGAACACCGGGGAGCTGTTTTTT; cdr3_aa: CASSLSGTANTGELFF; j_call: TRBJ2-2; v_call: TRBV5-1; clone_size: NA; d_call: TRBD1
cdr3_nt: TGCAGTGTAAGGGGCGAGCCCCAGCATTTT; cdr3_aa: CSVRGEPQHF; j_call: TRBJ1-5; v_call: TRBV20-1; clone_size: NA; d_call: NA
cdr3_nt: TGTGCCAGCAGGAGAACGGGACTAGCGGGCCAAGAGACCCAGTACTTC; cdr3_aa: CASRRTGLAGQETQYF; j_call: TRBJ2-5; v_call: TRBV6-6; clone_size: few; d_call: TRBD2
cdr3_nt: TGTGCCAGCAGTCCCTCTAGCGGGAGGGGTAATGAGCAGTTCTTC; cdr3_aa: CASSPSSGRGNEQFF; j_call: TRBJ2-1; v_call: TRBV28; clone_size: few; d_call: TRBD2
cdr3_nt: TGTGCCAGCAGTGAAGCGCTTCCGGGGGATACGCAGTATTTT; cdr3_aa: CASSEALPGDTQYF; j_call: TRBJ2-3; v_call: TRBV2; clone_size: NA; d_call: NA
cdr3_nt: TGCGCCAGCAGCCGCGGAGACAGGGGAGCCCCCTATGGCTACACCTTC; cdr3_aa: CASSRGDRGAPYGYTF; j_call: TRBJ1-2; v_call: TRBV5-1; clone_size: few; d_call: TRBD1
cdr3_nt: TGTGCCAGCGAGACAGGATCTAACTATGGCTACACCTTC; cdr3_aa: CASETGSNYGYTF; j_call: TRBJ1-2; v_call: TRBV28; clone_size: NA; d_call: NA
cdr3_nt: TGCGCCAGCAGCCTCCAAGAGACCCAGTACTTC; cdr3_aa: CASSLQETQYF; j_call: TRBJ2-5; v_call: TRBV5-1; clone_size: few; d_call: NA
cdr3_nt: TGTGCCAGCGGCCCCACGACAGAAGCTTTCTTT; cdr3_aa: CASGPTTEAFF; j_call: TRBJ1-1; v_call: TRBV28; clone_size: few; d_call: NA
cdr3_nt: TGTGCCAGCAGTGACTCAGCAGGGTCAGATACGCAGTATTTT; cdr3_aa: CASSDSAGSDTQYF; j_call: TRBJ2-3; v_call: TRBV6-4; clone_size: NA; d_call: NA
cdr3_nt: TGTGCCAGCACCCTCGCCGGGACAGGGGAGACCCAGTACTTC; cdr3_aa: CASTLAGTGETQYF; j_call: TRBJ2-5; v_call: TRBV28; clone_size: many; d_call: TRBD1
cdr3_nt: TGTGCCAGCAGCCTGGGACAGGGGAGCACTGAAGCTTTCTTT; cdr3_aa: CASSLGQGSTEAFF; j_call: TRBJ1-1; v_call: TRBV5-6; clone_size: few; d_call: TRBD1
cdr3_nt: TGTGCCAGCACCCGGGTCTGGATTCAGCCCCAGCATTTT; cdr3_aa: CASTRVWIQPQHF; j_call: TRBJ1-5; v_call: TRBV6-6; clone_size: few; d_call: NA
cdr3_nt: TGTGCCAGCAGTTCCCTTTCGGGGACAGGGGTCGTTGGCTACACCTTC; cdr3_aa: CASSSLSGTGVVGYTF; j_call: TRBJ1-2; v_call: TRBV28; clone_size: NA; d_call: TRBD1
cdr3_nt: TGTGCCAGCTCACCTTTGCGGACAGGGGACGGTGGCTACACCTTC; cdr3_aa: CASSPLRTGDGGYTF; j_call: TRBJ1-2; v_call: TRBV18; clone_size: many; d_call: TRBD1
cdr3_nt: TGTGCCAGCAGTGCGGGGGGTATGGTGTATGGCTACACCTTC; cdr3_aa: CASSAGGMVYGYTF; j_call: TRBJ1-2; v_call: TRBV2; clone_size: few; d_call: NA